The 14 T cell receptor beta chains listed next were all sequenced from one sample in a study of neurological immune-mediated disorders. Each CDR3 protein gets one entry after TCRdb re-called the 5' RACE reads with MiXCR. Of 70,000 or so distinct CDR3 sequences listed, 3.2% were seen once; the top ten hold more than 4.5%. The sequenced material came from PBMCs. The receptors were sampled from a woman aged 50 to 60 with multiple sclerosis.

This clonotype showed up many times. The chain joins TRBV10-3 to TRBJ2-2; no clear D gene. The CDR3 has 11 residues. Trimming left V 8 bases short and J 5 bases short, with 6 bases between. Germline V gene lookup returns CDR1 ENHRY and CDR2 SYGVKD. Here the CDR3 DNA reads TGTGCCATCGGAAGAACCGGGGAGCTGTTTTTT. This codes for CAIGRTGELFF.

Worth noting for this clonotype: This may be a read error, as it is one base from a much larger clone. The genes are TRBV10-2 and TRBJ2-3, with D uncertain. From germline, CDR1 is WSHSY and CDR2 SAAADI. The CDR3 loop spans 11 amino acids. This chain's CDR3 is CASGITDKQYF. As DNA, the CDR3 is TGCGCCAGCGGAATCACAGATAAGCAGTATTTT.

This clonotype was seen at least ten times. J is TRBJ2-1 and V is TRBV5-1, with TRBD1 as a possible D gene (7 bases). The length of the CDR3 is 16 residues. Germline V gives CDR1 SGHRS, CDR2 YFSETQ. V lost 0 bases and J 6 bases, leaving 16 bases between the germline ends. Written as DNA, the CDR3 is TGCGCCAGCAGCTTGGCCAAGGGGGCGGGACTCAATGAGCAGTTCTTC. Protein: CASSLAKGAGLNEQFF.

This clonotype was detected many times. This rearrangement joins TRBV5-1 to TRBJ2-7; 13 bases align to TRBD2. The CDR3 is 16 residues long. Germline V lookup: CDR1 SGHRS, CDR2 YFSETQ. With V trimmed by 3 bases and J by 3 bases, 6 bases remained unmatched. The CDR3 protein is CASSSTGTSGIYEQYF. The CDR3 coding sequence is TGCGCCAGCAGCTCAACCGGGACTAGCGGGATCTACGAGCAGTACTTC.

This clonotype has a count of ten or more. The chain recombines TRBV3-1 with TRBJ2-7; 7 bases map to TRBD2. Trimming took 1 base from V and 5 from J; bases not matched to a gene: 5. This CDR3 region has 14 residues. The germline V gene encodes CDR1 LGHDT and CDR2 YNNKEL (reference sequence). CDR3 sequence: CASSQAAGVDEQYF. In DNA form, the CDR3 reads TGTGCCAGCAGCCAAGCGGCGGGAGTTGACGAGCAGTACTTC.

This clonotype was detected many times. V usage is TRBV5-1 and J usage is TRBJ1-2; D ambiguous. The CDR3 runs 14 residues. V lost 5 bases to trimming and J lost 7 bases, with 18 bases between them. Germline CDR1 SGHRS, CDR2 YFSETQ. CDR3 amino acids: CASRIDAGRFGYTF. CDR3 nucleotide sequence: TGCGCCAGCAGAATTGACGCCGGCCGTTTTGGCTACACCTTC.

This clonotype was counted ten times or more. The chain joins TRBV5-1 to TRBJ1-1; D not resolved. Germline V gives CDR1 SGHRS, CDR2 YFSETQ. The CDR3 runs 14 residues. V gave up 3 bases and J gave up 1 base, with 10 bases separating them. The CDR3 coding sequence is TGCGCCAGCAGCTCCGGCGGGAGGAACACTGAAGCTTTCTTT. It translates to CASSSGGRNTEAFF.

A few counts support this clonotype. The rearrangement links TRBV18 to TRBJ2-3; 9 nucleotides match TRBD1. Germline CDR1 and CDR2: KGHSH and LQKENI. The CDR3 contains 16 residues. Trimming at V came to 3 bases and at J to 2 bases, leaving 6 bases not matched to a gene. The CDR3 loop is CASSPPTGGLTDTQYF. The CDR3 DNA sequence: TGTGCCAGCTCACCCCCAACAGGGGGCCTCACAGATACGCAGTATTTT.

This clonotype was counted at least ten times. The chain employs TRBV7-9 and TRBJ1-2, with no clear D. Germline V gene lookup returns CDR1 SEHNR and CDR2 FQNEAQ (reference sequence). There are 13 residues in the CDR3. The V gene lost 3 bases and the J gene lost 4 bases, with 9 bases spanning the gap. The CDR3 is CASSFATAYGYTF. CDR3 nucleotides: TGTGCCAGCAGCTTTGCGACTGCCTATGGCTACACCTTC.

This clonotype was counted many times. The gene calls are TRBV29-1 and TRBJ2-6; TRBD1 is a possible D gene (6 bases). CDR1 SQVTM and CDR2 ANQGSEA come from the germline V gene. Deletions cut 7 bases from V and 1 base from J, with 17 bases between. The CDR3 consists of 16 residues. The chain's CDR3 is CSAGTGQPSGANVLTF. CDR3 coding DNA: TGCAGCGCTGGAACAGGACAGCCGTCTGGGGCCAACGTCCTGACTTTC.

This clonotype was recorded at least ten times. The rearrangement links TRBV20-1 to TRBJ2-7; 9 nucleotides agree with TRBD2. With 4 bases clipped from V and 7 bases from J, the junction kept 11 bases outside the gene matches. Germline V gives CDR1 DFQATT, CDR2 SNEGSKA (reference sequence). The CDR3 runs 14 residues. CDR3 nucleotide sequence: TGCAGTGCTACCCCCCTGGCGGGGGGGTCTGAGCAGTACTTC. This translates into CSATPLAGGSEQYF.

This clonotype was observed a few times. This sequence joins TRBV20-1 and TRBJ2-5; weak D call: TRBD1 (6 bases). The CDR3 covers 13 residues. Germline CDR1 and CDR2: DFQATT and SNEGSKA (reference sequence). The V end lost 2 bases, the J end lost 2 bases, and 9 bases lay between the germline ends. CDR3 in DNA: TGCAGTGCTAGATTAACAGGGCAAGAGACCCAGTACTTC. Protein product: CSARLTGQETQYF.

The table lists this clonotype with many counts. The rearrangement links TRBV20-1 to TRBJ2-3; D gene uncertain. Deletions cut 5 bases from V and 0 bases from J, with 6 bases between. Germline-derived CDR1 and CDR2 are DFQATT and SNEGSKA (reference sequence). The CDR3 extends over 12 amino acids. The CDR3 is CSAPESTDTQYF. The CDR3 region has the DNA TGCAGTGCTCCGGAGAGCACAGATACGCAGTATTTT.

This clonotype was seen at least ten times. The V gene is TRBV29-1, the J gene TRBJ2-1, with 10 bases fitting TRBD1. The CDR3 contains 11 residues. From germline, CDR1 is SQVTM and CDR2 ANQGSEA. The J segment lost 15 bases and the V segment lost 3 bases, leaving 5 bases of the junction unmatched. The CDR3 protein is CSVDGTGVTFF. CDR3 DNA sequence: TGCAGCGTTGATGGGACAGGGGTCACGTTCTTC.